This T cell receptor (beta chain) derives from a study of blood T cell repertoires in COVID-19. Study as a whole: From the United States, Italy and Spain came samples of acute and convalescent COVID-19.

The V gene's germline CDR1 is MNHEY and CDR2 SMNVEV (reference sequence). V shed 2 bases, J shed 1 base, and the junction held 3 bases outside the gene matches. This CDR3 region has 16 residues. TCRdb's copy holds only in-frame clones and misses some; the assay was immunoSEQ multiplex PCR. The sample holds over 250,000 clones; approximately 91% are singletons and the top ten take approximately 2.2%. V usage is TRBV27 and J usage is TRBJ1-2; 11 nucleotides line up with TRBD1. The sequenced sample was peripheral blood. This receptor was taken from a middle-aged man with acute or convalescent COVID-19. DNA for the CDR3: TGTGCCAGCAGTTTAGTGGGACAGGGGGTTAACTATGGCTACACCTTC. Translating gives CASSLVGQGVNYGYTF.